The rows below give T cell receptor beta chains drawn from one sample of a study of cytomegalovirus exposure and HLA in healthy donors. The data were produced by immunoSEQ multiplex PCR, yet TCRdb's version contains in-frame clones alone and is incomplete. This table holds 100,000 to 150,000 clones, around 81% found once. Sequencing input: PBMCs. These receptor sequences come from a female donor in good health and CMV-seronegative. Each CDR3 is given with its conserved first and last residue. The order of the fields is D gene, clone size, J gene, V gene, CDR3 protein, CDR3 DNA. The D gene is left open where the match is weak. For some rows the clone size is stated as once, few or many, or as a class when expanded; others skip it.

TRBD2	few	TRBJ2-3	TRBV7-9	CASSRPGLVRSTDTQYF	TGTGCCAGCAGCCGACCGGGACTAGTAAGGAGCACAGATACGCAGTATTTT
NA	NA	TRBJ1-5	TRBV19	CASTPTRPDYYSNQPQHF	TGTGCCAGTACCCCAACAAGGCCAGACTACTATAGCAATCAGCCCCAGCATTTT
NA	NA	TRBJ2-5	TRBV10-3	CAISGGQREQYF	TGTGCCATCAGTGGGGGACAGCGGGAGCAGTACTTC
TRBD2	NA	TRBJ2-2	TRBV7-9	CASSLLSGRNTGELFF	TGTGCCAGCAGCCTTCTGAGCGGGAGGAACACCGGGGAGCTGTTTTTT
TRBD1	NA	TRBJ1-1	TRBV6-1	CASSFRGVNTEAFF	TGTGCCAGCAGTTTCAGGGGGGTGAACACTGAAGCTTTCTTT
TRBD1	NA	TRBJ2-3	TRBV2	CASRTGLNTDTQYF	TGTGCCAGCCGGACAGGGCTAAACACAGATACGCAGTATTTT
TRBD2	NA	TRBJ2-7	TRBV28	CASRGIAGNPPYEQYF	TGTGCCAGCAGGGGGATAGCGGGAAACCCCCCCTACGAGCAGTACTTC
TRBD2	few	TRBJ2-7	TRBV11-3	CASSAGGLHEQYF	TGTGCCAGCAGCGCGGGGGGCCTCCACGAGCAGTACTTC
TRBD1	NA	TRBJ1-2	TRBV28	CASYNLGTANYGYTF	TGTGCCAGCTACAACCTCGGGACAGCCAACTATGGCTACACCTTC
NA	few	TRBJ2-2	TRBV13	CASSSGGPNTGELFF	TGTGCCAGCAGCTCCGGGGGGCCGAACACCGGGGAGCTGTTTTTT
TRBD1	NA	TRBJ2-6	TRBV9	CASSRLRQGHSGANVLTF	TGTGCCAGCAGTCGACTACGACAGGGTCACTCTGGGGCCAACGTCCTGACTTTC
NA	NA	TRBJ2-5	TRBV29-1	CSVAGRGETQYF	TGCAGCGTTGCCGGCAGGGGAGAGACCCAGTACTTC
TRBD2	NA	TRBJ2-1	TRBV5-1	CASSRGGLAHEQFF	TGCGCCAGCAGCAGGGGGGGACTAGCCCATGAGCAGTTCTTC
NA	NA	TRBJ1-1	TRBV7-3	CASSPGPGNTEAFF	TGTGCCAGCAGCCCCGGTCCAGGAAACACTGAAGCTTTCTTT
TRBD2	NA	TRBJ2-7	TRBV4-1	CASSQDIAGVPYEQYF	TGCGCCAGCAGCCAAGATATAGCGGGGGTCCCCTACGAGCAGTACTTC
TRBD2	few	TRBJ2-7	TRBV19	CASRGLAGAGSYEQYF	TGTGCCAGTAGGGGACTAGCGGGAGCGGGCTCCTACGAGCAGTACTTC
TRBD1	NA	TRBJ2-7	TRBV5-1	CASRRDSSYEQYF	TGCGCCAGCCGCCGGGACAGCTCCTACGAGCAGTACTTC
TRBD1	NA	TRBJ2-5	TRBV6-1	CASRDTGARETQYF	TGTGCCAGCAGGGACACAGGGGCGCGGGAGACCCAGTACTTC
NA	few	TRBJ2-5	TRBV5-1	CASSLRARGETQYF	TGCGCCAGCAGCCTCCGGGCCAGGGGAGAGACCCAGTACTTC
NA	once	TRBJ1-1	TRBV15	CATSSPGVAGEDTEAFF	TGTGCCACCAGCAGTCCAGGGGTAGCAGGCGAGGACACTGAAGCTTTCTTT
TRBD1	NA	TRBJ1-3	TRBV28	CASRWDRDGGNTIYF	TGTGCCAGCCGATGGGACAGGGATGGTGGAAACACCATATATTTT
NA	NA	TRBJ1-4	TRBV2	CASSRQAPTTNEKLFF	TGTGCCAGCAGTAGACAGGCGCCAACAACTAATGAAAAACTGTTTTTT
NA	NA	TRBJ2-1	TRBV6-1	CASSEATGGPYNEQFF	TGTGCCAGCAGTGAAGCAACTGGGGGCCCCTACAATGAGCAGTTCTTC
NA	few	TRBJ2-5	TRBV6-1	CASSAAAGEQETQYF	TGTGCCAGCAGTGCAGCGGCTGGAGAACAAGAGACCCAGTACTTC